The 19 T cell receptor beta chains listed next were all sequenced from one sample in a study of blood T cell repertoires in COVID-19. The method was immunoSEQ multiplex PCR; TCRdb's version includes in-frame clones alone and lacks a portion of them. The repertoire includes about 300,000 clones, 83% of them detected once, and about 1.2% sits in the top ten. Input material: peripheral blood. The source is a woman aged 45-65 years with acute or convalescent COVID-19.

This clone was picked up one time. The chain links TRBV5-1 to TRBJ2-5; possible D gene TRBD1, 6 bases. V lost 3 bases, J lost 3 bases, and 9 bases lay in between. This CDR3 contains 13 residues. CDR1 and CDR2 (germline): SGHRS, YFSETQ. The DNA for the CDR3 is TGCGCCAGCAGCTCTCCAGGGGAAGAGACCCAGTACTTC. It translates to CASSSPGEETQYF.

The chain recombines TRBV5-4 with TRBJ2-5; D might be TRBD2 (6 bases). The CDR3 extends over 16 amino acids. V lost 2 bases to trimming and J lost 5 bases, with 19 bases between them. From germline, CDR1 is SGHNT and CDR2 YYREEE (reference sequence). The DNA of the CDR3 is TGTGCCAGCAGCTTCTACTCGGCGGGGTCCTATGAGACCCAGTACTTC. This translates into CASSFYSAGSYETQYF.

The rearrangement uses TRBV5-4 and TRBJ2-3, with unresolved D. V was clipped by 0 bases and J by 2 bases, with 10 bases between them. In germline, CDR1 is SGHNT, CDR2 YYREEE (reference sequence). CDR3 length: 15 amino acids. Written as DNA, the CDR3 is TGTGCCAGCAGCTTGGGGCTGGGCTACACAGATACGCAGTATTTT. This gives the protein CASSLGLGYTDTQYF.

The chain couples TRBV9 to TRBJ2-5; 7 nucleotides line up with TRBD2. The CDR3 extends over 14 amino acids. The trim removed 0 bases at V and 5 bases at J, leaving 4 bases unmatched. Germline V gene lookup returns CDR1 SGDLS and CDR2 YYNGEE. The CDR3 sequence is CASSVAGGTETQYF. CDR3 nucleotides: TGTGCCAGCAGCGTAGCGGGAGGTACGGAGACCCAGTACTTC. Full variable domain (remainder filled in from reference TRBV9 and TRBJ2-5): DSGVTQTPKHLITATGQRVTLRCSPRSGDLSVYWYQQSLDQGLQFLIQYYNGEERAKGNILERFSAQQFPDLHSELNLSSLELGDSALYFCASSVAGGTETQYFGPGTRLLVL.

This clone has a single count. The chain carries TRBV30 and TRBJ2-5; a possible D gene is TRBD1 (5 bases). Germline V lookup: CDR1 GTSNPN, CDR2 SVGIG (reference sequence). This CDR3 has 13 residues. Between the trimmed V and J ends, which lost 0 bases and 7 bases, there was a span of 12 bases. CDR3 coding DNA: TGTGCCTGGAGTGTAAGGGGTACAACGACCCAGTACTTC. This gives the protein CAWSVRGTTTQYF.

This rearrangement joins TRBV24-1 to TRBJ1-2, with 7 nucleotides matching TRBD1. J gave up 7 bases and V 3 bases, and 7 bases lay outside the gene matches. This CDR3 has 14 residues. The V gene's germline CDR1 is KGHDR and CDR2 SFDVKD. CDR3 amino acids: CATSDPRTGGGYTF. CDR3 coding DNA: TGTGCCACCAGTGATCCAAGGACAGGCGGTGGCTACACCTTC.

The CDR3 nucleotides are TGTGCCAGCAGTGATTCGGTAGGGGCGCCGAACTATGGCTACACCTTC. It codes for CASSDSVGAPNYGYTF. The chain has TRBV6-1 and TRBJ1-2; D perhaps matches TRBD1 (5 bases). Germline assignment: CDR1 MNHNS and CDR2 SASEGT. V was trimmed by 3 bases and J by 2 bases, leaving 16 bases between them. The CDR3 spans 16 residues.

This chain connects TRBV18 to TRBJ2-7; no definite D call. Germline V gene data show CDR1 as KGHSH and CDR2 as LQKENI. The CDR3 has 13 residues. Trimming cost V 6 bases and J 5 bases, with 14 bases left between them. The CDR3 sequence: CASSPTGDDEQYF. DNA for the CDR3: TGTGCCAGCTCCCCAACCGGAGATGACGAGCAGTACTTC.

The V gene is TRBV28, the J gene TRBJ2-7, with unresolved D. The germline V and J ends were trimmed by 1 base and 0 bases, with 16 bases remaining between them. Germline V lookup: CDR1 MDHEN, CDR2 SYDVKM. The CDR3 length is 17 residues. The CDR3 reads CASSLSPRQPSSYEQYV. The CDR3 coding sequence is TGTGCCAGCAGTTTATCCCCGAGGCAGCCCAGCTCCTACGAGCAGTACGTC.

The chain combines TRBV5-4 with TRBJ1-1, with TRBD1 as a possible D gene (6 bases). Germline loops: CDR1 SGHNT, CDR2 YYREEE (reference sequence). The CDR3 is 17 amino acids. V lost 4 bases and J 5 bases, leaving 24 bases between the germline ends. The CDR3 nucleotides read TGTGCCAGCAGCAGGCAAGGGCCAGGGGTAAGGAGTACTGAAGCTTTCTTT. Protein sequence: CASSRQGPGVRSTEAFF.

This clone was seen a handful of times. This rearrangement joins TRBV5-8 to TRBJ2-2; 8 nucleotides line up with TRBD1. The CDR3 runs 15 residues. J was trimmed by 5 bases and V by 1 base; bases with no gene match: 4. Germline-derived CDR1 and CDR2 are SGHTS and YDEGEE. The CDR3 DNA follows: TGTGCCAGCAGCTTGCGGACAGGGCGAACCGGGGAGCTGTTTTTT. It codes for CASSLRTGRTGELFF.

The J gene is TRBJ2-3, the V gene TRBV5-1; the D gene is possibly TRBD2 (6 bases). Trimming removed 0 bases at V and 1 base at J, with 12 bases between. This CDR3 contains 16 residues. CDR1 is SGHRS and CDR2 is YFSETQ in the germline V gene. The CDR3 DNA reads as TGCGCCAGCAGCTTGGTGGGCGGGGTGGGCACAGATACGCAGTATTTT. This sequence encodes CASSLVGGVGTDTQYF.

This clone was counted only a few times. The chain recombines TRBV9 with TRBJ2-2; 7 bases fit TRBD2. The CDR3 has 16 residues. The junction had 11 bases not matched to a gene; V was cut back by 4 bases and J by 5 bases. Per the germline V gene, CDR1 is SGDLS and CDR2 is YYNGEE. CDR3 region: CASSPRGLAETGELFF. CDR3 DNA: TGTGCCAGCAGCCCGCGAGGGCTAGCGGAGACCGGGGAGCTGTTTTTT. Using reference TRBV9 and TRBJ2-2 for the parts outside the CDR3, the full variable domain is DSGVTQTPKHLITATGQRVTLRCSPRSGDLSVYWYQQSLDQGLQFLIQYYNGEERAKGNILERFSAQQFPDLHSELNLSSLELGDSALYFCASSPRGLAETGELFFGEGSRLTVL.

The chain has TRBV12-3 or TRBV12-4 and TRBJ2-5, with a weak D call TRBD1 (6 bases). This CDR3 is 13 amino acids long. Trimming removed 6 bases from V and 7 bases from J, with 15 bases in between. The CDR3 loop reads CASRRDTGGTQYF. Written as DNA, the CDR3 is TGTGCCAGCAGGAGGGACACCGGCGGGACCCAGTACTTC.

The J gene is TRBJ1-2, the V gene TRBV5-1; a weak D match, TRBD1 (6 bases). V was cut by 4 bases and J by 5 bases, with 9 bases left in between. The germline gives CDR1 SGHRS, CDR2 YFSETQ. The CDR3 sequence is 12 residues long. CDR3 DNA: TGCGCCAGCAGCCCTACAGGGTATGGCTACACCTTC. This sequence encodes CASSPTGYGYTF. Full variable domain (missing parts from reference TRBV5-1 and TRBJ1-2): KAGVTQTPRYLIKTRGQQVTLSCSPISGHRSVSWYQQTPGQGLQFLFEYFSETQRNKGNFPGRFSGRQFSNSRSEMNVSTLELGDSALYLCASSPTGYGYTFGSGTRLTVV.

The chain recombines TRBV6-5 with TRBJ1-1; D gene ambiguous. V dropped 6 bases and J dropped 3 bases, with 11 bases sitting between them. The V gene's germline CDR1 is MNHEY and CDR2 SVGAGI. This CDR3 comprises 13 residues. CDR3 in amino acids: CASSRTDYTEAFF. The CDR3 DNA follows: TGTGCCAGCAGCCGGACGGACTACACTGAAGCTTTCTTT.

This clone has only one observation. The chain joins TRBV11-2 to TRBJ2-1, with no clear D. The CDR3 loop spans 14 amino acids. CDR1 and CDR2 (germline): SGHAT, FQNNGV. V lost 3 bases to trimming and J lost 9 bases, with 15 bases between them. The DNA for the CDR3 is TGTGCCAGCAGCTTTAAAAGACTCGCTGGTGAGCAGTTCTTC. Translation gives CASSFKRLAGEQFF.

The chain uses TRBV6-5 and TRBJ1-1; D is possibly TRBD1 (5 bases). This CDR3 comprises 14 residues. The germline V gene encodes CDR1 MNHEY and CDR2 SVGAGI. V was shortened by 2 bases and J by 4 bases, with 11 bases between the two germline ends. The CDR3 region has the DNA TGTGCCAGCAGTTACAGGGGTCAGGGCACTGAAGCTTTCTTT. Amino acid sequence: CASSYRGQGTEAFF.

The chain employs TRBV5-6 and TRBJ2-3; tentatively, D is TRBD1 (6 bases). CDR1 is SGHDT and CDR2 is YYEEEE in the germline V gene. V lost 5 bases and J 0 bases, leaving 22 bases between the germline ends. The CDR3 contains 18 residues. In DNA form, the CDR3 reads TGTGCCAGCAGTCCTGATACCGGGACACCACCTAGCACAGATACGCAGTATTTT. It specifies CASSPDTGTPPSTDTQYF.